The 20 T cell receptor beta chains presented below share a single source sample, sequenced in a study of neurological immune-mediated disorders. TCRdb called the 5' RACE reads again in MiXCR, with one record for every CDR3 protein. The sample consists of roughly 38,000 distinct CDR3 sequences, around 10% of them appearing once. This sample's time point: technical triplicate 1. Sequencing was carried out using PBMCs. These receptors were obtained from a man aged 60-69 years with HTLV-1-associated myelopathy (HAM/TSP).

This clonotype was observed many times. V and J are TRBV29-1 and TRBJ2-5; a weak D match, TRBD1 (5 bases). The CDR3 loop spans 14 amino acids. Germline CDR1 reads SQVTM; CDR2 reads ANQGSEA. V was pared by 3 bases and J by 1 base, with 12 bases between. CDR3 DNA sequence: TGCAGCGTTGATAGTATCAGGGTCCAAGAGACCCAGTACTTC. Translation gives CSVDSIRVQETQYF. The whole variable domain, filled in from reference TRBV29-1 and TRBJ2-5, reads SAVISQKPSRDICQRGTSLTIQCQVDSQVTMMFWYRQQPGQSLTLIATANQGSEATYESGFVIDKFPISRPNLTFSTLTVSNMSPEDSSIYLCSVDSIRVQETQYFGPGTRLLVL.

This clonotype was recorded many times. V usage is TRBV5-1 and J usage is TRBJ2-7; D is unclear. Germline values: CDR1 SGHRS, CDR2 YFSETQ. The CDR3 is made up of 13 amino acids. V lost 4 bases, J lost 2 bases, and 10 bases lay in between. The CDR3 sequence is CASSVDGAYEQYF. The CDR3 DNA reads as TGCGCCAGCAGCGTGGATGGGGCCTACGAGCAGTACTTC.

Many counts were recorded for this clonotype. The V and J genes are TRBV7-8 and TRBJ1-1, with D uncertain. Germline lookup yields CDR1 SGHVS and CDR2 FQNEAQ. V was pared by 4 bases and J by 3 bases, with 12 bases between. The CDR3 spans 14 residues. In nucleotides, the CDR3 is TGTGCCAGCAGCTCCCGACGATTTGACACTGAAGCTTTCTTT. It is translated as CASSSRRFDTEAFF.

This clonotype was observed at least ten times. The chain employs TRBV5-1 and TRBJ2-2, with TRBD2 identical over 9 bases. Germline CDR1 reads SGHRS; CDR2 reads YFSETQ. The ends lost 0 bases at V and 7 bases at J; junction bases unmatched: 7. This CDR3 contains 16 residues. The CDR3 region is CASSLEASGIGGELFF. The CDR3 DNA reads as TGCGCCAGCAGCTTGGAGGCTAGCGGGATTGGCGGGGAGCTGTTTTTT.

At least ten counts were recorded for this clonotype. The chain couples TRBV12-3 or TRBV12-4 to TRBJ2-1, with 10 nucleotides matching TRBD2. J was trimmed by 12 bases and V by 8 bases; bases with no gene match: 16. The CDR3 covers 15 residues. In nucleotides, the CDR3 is TGTGCCAGCCTTGCGGCTAGCGGGAGTGTTACGCGGCAGTTCTTC. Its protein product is CASLAASGSVTRQFF.

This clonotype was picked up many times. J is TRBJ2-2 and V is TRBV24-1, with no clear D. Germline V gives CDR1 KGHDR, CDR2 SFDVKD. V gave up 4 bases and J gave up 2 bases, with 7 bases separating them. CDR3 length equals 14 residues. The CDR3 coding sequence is TGTGCCACCAGTGACGCATTTAACACCGGGGAGCTGTTTTTT. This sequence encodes CATSDAFNTGELFF.

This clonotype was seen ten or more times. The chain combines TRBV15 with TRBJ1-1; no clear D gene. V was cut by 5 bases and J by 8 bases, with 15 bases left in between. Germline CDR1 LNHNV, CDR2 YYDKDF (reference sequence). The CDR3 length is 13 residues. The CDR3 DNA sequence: TGTGCCACCAGCTTTACCCCGGGCCTCGAAGCTTTCTTT. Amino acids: CATSFTPGLEAFF.

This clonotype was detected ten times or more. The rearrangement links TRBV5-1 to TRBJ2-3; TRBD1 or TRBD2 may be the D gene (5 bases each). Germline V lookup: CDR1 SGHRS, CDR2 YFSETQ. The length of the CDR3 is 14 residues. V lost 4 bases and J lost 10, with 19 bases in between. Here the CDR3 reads CASSPSGTRGAQYF. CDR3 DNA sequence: TGCGCCAGCAGCCCTAGTGGGACCCGAGGAGCGCAGTATTTT.

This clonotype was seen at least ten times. In nucleotides, the CDR3 is TGCGCCAGCAGCTTAGGGCCCCGGTCTAGCGGGAGCTACGAGCAGTACTTC. It codes for CASSLGPRSSGSYEQYF. The V call is TRBV5-1, the J call TRBJ2-7, with TRBD2 matching over 10 bases. Unmatched junction bases numbered 11, after V lost 2 bases and J lost 3 bases. The CDR3 extends over 17 amino acids. Germline V CDR1 and CDR2: SGHRS, YFSETQ.

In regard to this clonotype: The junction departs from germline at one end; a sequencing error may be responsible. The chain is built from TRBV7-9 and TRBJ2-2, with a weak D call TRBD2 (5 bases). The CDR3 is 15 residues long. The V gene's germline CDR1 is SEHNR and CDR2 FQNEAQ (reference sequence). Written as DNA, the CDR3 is TGTGCCAGCAGCTTAGCAGGGTGCAACACCGGGGAGATGTTTTTT. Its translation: CASSLAGCNTGEMFF.

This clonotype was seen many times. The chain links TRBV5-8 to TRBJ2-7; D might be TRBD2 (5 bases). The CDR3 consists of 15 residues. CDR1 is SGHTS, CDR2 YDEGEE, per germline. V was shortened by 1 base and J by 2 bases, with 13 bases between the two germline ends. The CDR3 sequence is CASSLSGGSAYEQYF. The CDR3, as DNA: TGTGCCAGCAGCTTGTCCGGAGGTAGCGCCTACGAGCAGTACTTC.

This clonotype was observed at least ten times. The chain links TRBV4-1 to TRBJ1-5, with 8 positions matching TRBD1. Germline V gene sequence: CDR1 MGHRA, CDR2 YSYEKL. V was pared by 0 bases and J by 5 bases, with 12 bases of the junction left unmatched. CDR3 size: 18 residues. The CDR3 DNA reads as TGCGCCAGCAGCCAAGATGGCGGCACAGGGGGGTTTGATCAGCCCCAGCATTTT. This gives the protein CASSQDGGTGGFDQPQHF.

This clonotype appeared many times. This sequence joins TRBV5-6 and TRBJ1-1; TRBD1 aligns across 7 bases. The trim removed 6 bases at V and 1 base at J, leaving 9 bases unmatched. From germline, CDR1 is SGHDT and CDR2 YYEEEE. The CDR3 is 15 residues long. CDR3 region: CASIKTGTENTEAFF. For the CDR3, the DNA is TGTGCCAGCATCAAGACCGGGACAGAGAACACTGAAGCTTTCTTT.

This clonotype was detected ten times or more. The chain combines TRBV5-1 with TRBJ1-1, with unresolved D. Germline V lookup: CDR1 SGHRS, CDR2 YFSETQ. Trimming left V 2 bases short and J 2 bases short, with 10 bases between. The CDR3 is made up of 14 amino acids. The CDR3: CASSLAPGNTEAFF. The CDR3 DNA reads TGCGCCAGCAGCTTAGCACCGGGAAACACTGAAGCTTTCTTT.

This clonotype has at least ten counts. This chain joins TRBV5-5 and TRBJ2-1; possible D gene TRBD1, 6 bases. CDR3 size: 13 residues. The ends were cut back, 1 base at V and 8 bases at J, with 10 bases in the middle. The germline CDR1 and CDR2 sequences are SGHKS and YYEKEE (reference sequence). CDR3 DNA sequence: TGTGCCAGCAGCTTGACAGGGCGCGATGAGCAGTTCTTC. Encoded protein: CASSLTGRDEQFF.

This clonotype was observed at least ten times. The CDR3 DNA reads as TGTGCCAGCCGGATCGGAGGTGGAAGGTATATCGGCAATGAGCAGTTCTTC. This codes for CASRIGGGRYIGNEQFF. V gene TRBV7-9 combines with J gene TRBJ2-1, with D maybe TRBD2 (5 bases). Per the germline V gene, CDR1 is SEHNR and CDR2 is FQNEAQ (reference sequence). V dropped 8 bases and J dropped 6 bases, with 26 bases sitting between them. The CDR3 has 17 amino acids.

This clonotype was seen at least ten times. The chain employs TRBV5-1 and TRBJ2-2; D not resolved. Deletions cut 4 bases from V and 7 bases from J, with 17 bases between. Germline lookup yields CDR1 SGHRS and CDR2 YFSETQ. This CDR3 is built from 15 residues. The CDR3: CASSAGPRSLGELFF. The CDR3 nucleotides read TGCGCCAGCAGCGCCGGACCGCGGAGTCTCGGGGAGCTGTTTTTT. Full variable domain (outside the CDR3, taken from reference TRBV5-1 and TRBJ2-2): KAGVTQTPRYLIKTRGQQVTLSCSPISGHRSVSWYQQTPGQGLQFLFEYFSETQRNKGNFPGRFSGRQFSNSRSEMNVSTLELGDSALYLCASSAGPRSLGELFFGEGSRLTVL.

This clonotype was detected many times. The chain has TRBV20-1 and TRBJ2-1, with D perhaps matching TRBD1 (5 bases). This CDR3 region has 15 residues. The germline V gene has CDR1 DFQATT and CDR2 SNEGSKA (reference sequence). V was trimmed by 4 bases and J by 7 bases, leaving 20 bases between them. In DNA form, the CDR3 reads TGCAGTGCTACCCCCAGTCAGGGAAGAAGGAATGAGCAGTTCTTC. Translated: CSATPSQGRRNEQFF.

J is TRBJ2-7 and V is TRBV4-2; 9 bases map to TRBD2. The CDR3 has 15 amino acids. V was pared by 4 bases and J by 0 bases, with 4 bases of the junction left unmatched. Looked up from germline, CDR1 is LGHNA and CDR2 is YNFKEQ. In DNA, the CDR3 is TGTGCCAGCAGCCTTATAGCGGGAGTCTCCTACGAGCAGTACTTC. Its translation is CASSLIAGVSYEQYF.

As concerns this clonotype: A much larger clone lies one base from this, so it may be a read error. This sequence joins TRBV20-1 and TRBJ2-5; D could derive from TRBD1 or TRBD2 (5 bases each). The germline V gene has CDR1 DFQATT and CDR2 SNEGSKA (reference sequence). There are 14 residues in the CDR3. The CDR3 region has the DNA TGCAGTGCTAGAGACCCACGGGACCAAGATACCCAGTACTTC. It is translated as CSARDPRDQDTQYF.